A selection of T cell receptor beta chains follows, all from one sample in a study of cytomegalovirus exposure and HLA in healthy donors. TCRdb's copy holds only in-frame clones and misses some; the assay was immunoSEQ multiplex PCR. The table shows approximately 89,000 clones, with about 76% occurring only once. The sample comprised PBMCs. The receptors derive from a man under 40 in good health and CMV-seropositive. Both conserved end residues are part of each CDR3. Each record gives: CDR3 length, D gene, clone size, V gene, J gene, CDR3 DNA, CDR3 protein. D genes are given only for firm matches. For some rows the clone size is stated as once, few or many, or as a class when expanded; others skip it.

>12|NA|NA|TRBV30|TRBJ1-6
TGTGCCTGGAGTACGCAGGTCTCGTCCCTCCACTTT
CAWSTQVSSLHF
>14|TRBD1|few|TRBV7-8|TRBJ1-2
TGTGCCAGCAGCTTAGCTGGGACAGGGTTCGGCTACACCTTC
CASSLAGTGFGYTF
>14|NA|few|TRBV4-2|TRBJ2-2
TGTGCCAGCAGCCAAGGGGACAACAACGGGGAGCTGTTTTTT
CASSQGDNNGELFF
>13|NA|NA|TRBV18|TRBJ1-5
TGTGCCAGCTCCAGGGATAGCAATCAGCCCCAGCATTTT
CASSRDSNQPQHF
>15|NA|NA|TRBV2|TRBJ1-3
TGTGCCAGCAGTGAAGCGCTACCATCTGGAAACACCATATATTTT
CASSEALPSGNTIYF
>15|TRBD1|NA|TRBV28|TRBJ2-2
TGTGCCAGCAGTTTGTTTGACAGGGCCACCGGGGAGCTGTTTTTT
CASSLFDRATGELFF
>15|NA|NA|TRBV28|TRBJ1-5
TGTGCCAGCAGTTTCATACAGGGTGTCAATCAGCCCCAGCATTTT
CASSFIQGVNQPQHF
>16|TRBD2|NA|TRBV27|TRBJ2-3
TGTGCCAGCAGTTTATCGGCGGGGGGTTTCACAGATACGCAGTATTTT
CASSLSAGGFTDTQYF
>14|NA|NA|TRBV5-1|TRBJ1-2
TGCGCCAGCAGCTTGACTTCAGGGAACTATGGCTACACCTTC
CASSLTSGNYGYTF
>15|NA|NA|TRBV7-8|TRBJ1-1
TGTGCCAGCAGCTTAAAACGACAGTTGAACACTGAAGCTTTCTTT
CASSLKRQLNTEAFF
>13|TRBD1|NA|TRBV6-5|TRBJ1-5
TGTGCCAGCGGCGGACAGGGATATCAGCCCCAGCATTTT
CASGGQGYQPQHF
>18|TRBD1|NA|TRBV27|TRBJ1-1
TGTGCCAGCACCCCGAATAGGGGGACAGGGGCACGGCTAAATGAAGCTTTCTTT
CASTPNRGTGARLNEAFF
>16|TRBD1|NA|TRBV11-2|TRBJ2-7
TGTGCCAGCAGCTTAGAACAAACAGGGGTAGGCTACGAGCAGTACTTC
CASSLEQTGVGYEQYF
>15|NA|few|TRBV5-1|TRBJ1-1
TGCGCCAGCAGCCCGATCCAGGGCCGAAACACTGAAGCTTTCTTT
CASSPIQGRNTEAFF
>13|TRBD1|NA|TRBV7-3|TRBJ1-1
TGTGCCAGCAGTTGGACAGGGGGCACTGAAGCTTTCTTT
CASSWTGGTEAFF
>14|TRBD1|NA|TRBV30|TRBJ2-2
TGTGCCTTTTTAGGACAGGGGGCCGGCGGGGAGCTGTTTTTT
CAFLGQGAGGELFF
>16|TRBD1|NA|TRBV6-5|TRBJ2-2
TGTGCCAGCAGTTGGACAGGGGGCGCGAACACCGGGGAGCTGTTTTTT
CASSWTGGANTGELFF
>17|NA|NA|TRBV27|TRBJ2-1
TGTGCCAGCAGAAACCCCCTGGGGGCCCGCTCCTACAATGAGCAGTTCTTC
CASRNPLGARSYNEQFF
>17|TRBD1|NA|TRBV7-8|TRBJ1-1
TGTGCCAGCAGCTCTAAGCGACAGGGGTTTCGGAACACTGAAGCTTTCTTT
CASSSKRQGFRNTEAFF
>16|NA|NA|TRBV6-6|TRBJ1-2
TGTGCCAGCAATTATGCAGGGGCGCGTAGGAACTATGGCTACACCTTC
CASNYAGARRNYGYTF
>14|NA|NA|TRBV18|TRBJ2-5
TGTGCCAGCTCACCGAACAGGGTCCAAGAGACCCAGTACTTC
CASSPNRVQETQYF
>13|NA|NA|TRBV10-3|TRBJ1-1
TGTGCCATCAGTGAGCGGGGGAACACTGAAGCTTTCTTT
CAISERGNTEAFF
>14|NA|NA|TRBV5-1|TRBJ1-2
TGCGCCAGCAGCTCGGGACACCCTCTCCATGGCTACACCTTC
CASSSGHPLHGYTF
>14|TRBD2|NA|TRBV6-1|TRBJ2-5
TGTGCCAGCAGAAGACTAGCGCTACAAGAGACCCAGTACTTC
CASRRLALQETQYF
>13|NA|NA|TRBV10-3|TRBJ1-2
TGTGCCTCCAGGGGAGCATGGAACTATGGCTACACCTTC
CASRGAWNYGYTF
>14|NA|once|TRBV7-9|TRBJ2-7
TGTGCCAGCAGCCCGCGGGTCAGCTCCTACGAGCAGTACTTC
CASSPRVSSYEQYF
>13|TRBD1|NA|TRBV6-1|TRBJ1-5
TGTGCCAGCCACCAGGGGGGCAATCAGCCCCAGCATTTT
CASHQGGNQPQHF
>16|TRBD1|few|TRBV5-8|TRBJ1-4
TGTGCCAGCAGCAAAGGGACAGTTGCAACTAATGAAAAACTGTTTTTT
CASSKGTVATNEKLFF
>16|TRBD1|once|TRBV9|TRBJ2-2
TGTGCCAGCAGCGTTTTCGACAGGGTGAACACCGGGGAGCTGTTTTTT
CASSVFDRVNTGELFF
>16|NA|NA|TRBV18|TRBJ2-6
TGTGCCAGCTCACCACCTGCAGGGTCTGGGGCCAACGTCCTGACTTTC
CASSPPAGSGANVLTF
>17|NA|NA|TRBV27|TRBJ1-5
TGTGCCAGCAGTTTAGGGCGGGGGGGGAGAAGCAATCAGCCCCAGCATTTT
CASSLGRGGRSNQPQHF
>14|NA|NA|TRBV27|TRBJ2-5
TGTGCCAGCAGGGAGGGAGGGGGTCTAGGGACCCAGTACTTC
CASREGGGLGTQYF
>15|NA|once|TRBV21-1|TRBJ2-5
TGTGCCAGCAGCAAAATGGACAGAGAGCAAGAGACCCAGTACTTC
CASSKMDREQETQYF
>16|NA|once|TRBV7-9|TRBJ2-3
TGTGCCAGCAGCTTTACGAGTTTCGCACTCACAGATACGCAGTATTTT
CASSFTSFALTDTQYF
>16|NA|NA|TRBV5-1|TRBJ2-7
TGCGCCAGCAGCCCCTCGACGATCGGATTCGGGTACGAGCAGTACTTC
CASSPSTIGFGYEQYF
>15|TRBD1|few|TRBV28|TRBJ2-7
TGTGCCAGCAGTTTAGGGACAGGATCCTCCTACGAGCAGTACTTC
CASSLGTGSSYEQYF
>16|NA|NA|TRBV5-6|TRBJ2-7
TGTGCCAGCAGCTCGTTTCAATGGGGCAGGGCCTACGAGCAGTACTTC
CASSSFQWGRAYEQYF
>17|TRBD1|NA|TRBV5-4|TRBJ1-1
TGTGCCAGCAGCATGGCCCAAGGGGGCCCCCCCGATGTTGAAGCTTTCTTT
CASSMAQGGPPDVEAFF
>15|NA|few|TRBV6-1|TRBJ1-6
TGTGCCAGCAGTGGACGACAGACCCATAATTCACCCCTCCACTTT
CASSGRQTHNSPLHF
>13|NA|NA|TRBV30|TRBJ1-2
TGTGCCTGGATCGGACCGAGTTCGGGGGGCTACACCTTC
CAWIGPSSGGYTF